The 24 T cell receptor beta chains in this list originate from one sample, sequenced in a study of blood T cell repertoires in COVID-19. Only in-frame clones appear in the TCRdb table, and some are missing; sequencing was by immunoSEQ multiplex PCR. The table has about 63,000 clones, around 79% seen once. Sequenced: peripheral blood. These receptors all stem from a human donor in a cohort sampled during active COVID-19.

The gene calls are TRBV9 and TRBJ2-1; D gene ambiguous. From germline, CDR1 is SGDLS and CDR2 YYNGEE. This CDR3 is 16 amino acids long. V lost 0 bases to trimming and J lost 8 bases, with 18 bases between them. This CDR3 is CASSVVGDSKWDEQFF. CDR3 DNA sequence: TGTGCCAGCAGCGTAGTAGGAGACTCCAAATGGGATGAGCAGTTCTTC.

The rearrangement joins TRBV30 to TRBJ1-3; TRBD1 aligns across 7 bases. This CDR3 contains 13 residues. Germline CDR1 reads GTSNPN; CDR2 reads SVGIG (reference sequence). Germline trimming cut 6 bases from V and 4 bases from J; bases unmatched to any gene: 6. This CDR3 reads CACRQGAGNTIYF. CDR3 sequence (DNA): TGTGCCTGCAGACAGGGTGCCGGAAACACCATATATTTT.

The CDR3 DNA reads TGTGCCAGCAACCGCCTCGGCAGGGTCAACTCTGGAAACACCATATATTTT. It specifies CASNRLGRVNSGNTIYF. The rearrangement joins TRBV28 to TRBJ1-3, with D possibly being TRBD1 (5 bases). Per germline, CDR1 MDHEN and CDR2 SYDVKM. There are 17 residues in the CDR3. The V gene lost 7 bases and the J gene lost 0 bases, with 19 bases spanning the gap.

The chain uses TRBV6-6 and TRBJ2-7; D perhaps matches TRBD2 (5 bases). The germline V gene has CDR1 MNHNY and CDR2 SVGAGI (reference sequence). V lost 6 bases to trimming and J lost 6 bases, with 18 bases between them. The CDR3 spans 14 residues. The CDR3 coding sequence is TGTGCCAGCAGGTATACGGGAAGTGGGAGCGAGCAGTACTTC. This codes for CASRYTGSGSEQYF.

The chain employs TRBV6-5 and TRBJ2-3; 8 bases are shared with TRBD1. Germline V CDR1 and CDR2: MNHEY, SVGAGI. CDR3 size: 13 residues. The ends lost 7 bases at V and 4 bases at J; junction bases unmatched: 4. The CDR3 loop reads CASTQGAPDTQYF. The CDR3 DNA follows: TGTGCCAGCACGCAGGGGGCTCCAGATACGCAGTATTTT.

The chain is built from TRBV5-6 and TRBJ2-3; 9 nucleotides line up with TRBD2. Trimming at V came to 0 bases and at J to 5 bases, leaving 16 bases not matched to a gene. The CDR3 loop spans 19 amino acids. The germline V gene has CDR1 SGHDT and CDR2 YYEEEE. The CDR3: CASSLDGGWEREEGDTQYF. CDR3 nucleotide sequence: TGTGCCAGCAGCTTGGATGGGGGCTGGGAGCGGGAGGAGGGAGATACGCAGTATTTT.

V is TRBV6-5 and J is TRBJ1-2, with 10 bases aligning to TRBD1. The CDR3 has 13 amino acids. CDR1 and CDR2 from the germline V gene are MNHEY and SVGAGI. V gave up 8 bases and J gave up 8 bases; unmatched junction bases: 8. CDR3 sequence reads: CASYDRGLRGYTF. In DNA form, the CDR3 reads TGTGCCAGCTATGACAGGGGGCTTCGGGGCTACACCTTC.

The chain joins TRBV6-2 or TRBV6-3 to TRBJ1-5, with no clear D. The CDR3 sequence is 14 residues long. V was cut by 5 bases and J by 5 bases, with 13 bases left in between. Per germline, CDR1 MNHEY and CDR2 SVGEGT. Here the CDR3 reads CASSRAGAHQPQHF. The CDR3 DNA sequence: TGTGCCAGCAGTCGGGCGGGAGCGCATCAGCCCCAGCATTTT.

This chain uses TRBV4-2 with TRBJ2-4, with 7 nucleotides matching TRBD2. Germline V gene data show CDR1 as LGHNA and CDR2 as YNFKEQ. The length of the CDR3 is 18 residues. Trimming took 1 base from V and 0 from J; bases not matched to a gene: 9. CDR3 residues: CASSQATVVAGAKNIQYF. CDR3 nucleotides: TGTGCCAGCAGCCAAGCCACTGTAGTAGCGGGAGCCAAAAACATTCAGTACTTC.

This clone was detected only once. The chain links TRBV30 to TRBJ2-5; possibly TRBD2 for D (5 bases). Germline assignment: CDR1 GTSNPN and CDR2 SVGIG (reference sequence). The CDR3 length is 12 residues. V lost 2 bases and J lost 5, with 9 bases in between. This chain's CDR3 is CAWSSSRETQYF. The CDR3 coding sequence is TGTGCCTGGAGTTCTAGCCGGGAGACCCAGTACTTC.

The J gene is TRBJ1-3, the V gene TRBV19; 10 bases fit TRBD1. The CDR3 has 13 amino acids. Germline-derived CDR1 and CDR2 are LNHDA and SQIVND (reference sequence). The J segment lost 10 bases and the V segment lost 3 bases, leaving 3 bases of the junction unmatched. CDR3 in DNA: TGTGCCAGTAGTATGGGACAGGGGAGAACCATATATTTT. The encoded protein is CASSMGQGRTIYF.

Within the sample, this clone is medium-sized. The rearrangement uses TRBV27 and TRBJ1-1, with a weak D call TRBD1 (5 bases). The V gene's germline CDR1 is MNHEY and CDR2 SMNVEV (reference sequence). Trimming left V 2 bases short and J 4 bases short, with 11 bases between. The CDR3 contains 14 residues. CDR3 residues: CASSLQGDGTEAFF. CDR3 coding DNA: TGTGCCAGCAGTTTACAAGGGGATGGCACTGAAGCTTTCTTT.

This sequence joins TRBV30 and TRBJ2-7, with 10 bases matching TRBD1. The V segment lost 3 bases and the J segment 5 bases; nucleotides outside the gene matches: 4. This CDR3 region has 13 residues. The V gene's germline CDR1 is GTSNPN and CDR2 SVGIG (reference sequence). CDR3 sequence (DNA): TGTGCCTGGAGCCCCGGGACAGGGGACGAGCAGTACTTC. Translated, it gives CAWSPGTGDEQYF.

This chain joins TRBV6-1 and TRBJ2-7, with a possible D match to TRBD1 (5 bases). The V gene's germline CDR1 is MNHNS and CDR2 SASEGT. Deletions cut 0 bases from V and 9 bases from J, with 6 bases between. The CDR3 is 11 amino acids. DNA of the CDR3: TGTGCCAGCAGTGAAGCTAGGGGGCAGTACTTC. It is translated as CASSEARGQYF.

V gene TRBV11-1 combines with J gene TRBJ2-1, with TRBD2 identical over 11 bases. CDR1 is SGHAT, CDR2 FQDESV, per germline (reference sequence). The CDR3 is made up of 15 amino acids. The V gene end was trimmed by 6 bases and the J gene end by 4 bases; junction bases not matched to a gene: 5. CDR3 sequence: CASRPTSGSYNEQFF. The CDR3 bases are TGTGCCAGCAGACCAACTAGCGGGAGTTACAATGAGCAGTTCTTC.

This chain links TRBV19 with TRBJ2-2, with 9 positions matching TRBD1. This CDR3 is built from 14 residues. The trim removed 6 bases at V and 4 bases at J, leaving 3 bases unmatched. Germline loops: CDR1 LNHDA, CDR2 SQIVND (reference sequence). The CDR3 reads CASRDRGGTGELFF. CDR3 sequence (DNA): TGTGCCAGTAGGGACAGGGGTGGCACCGGGGAGCTGTTTTTT.

Here the CDR3 reads CASTLTPVYEQYF. The DNA for the CDR3 is TGTGCCAGCACCCTTACACCAGTCTACGAGCAGTACTTC. The chain uses TRBV2 and TRBJ2-7; D is uncertain. The CDR3 has 13 amino acids. V lost 7 bases to trimming and J lost 3 bases, with 13 bases between them. CDR1 and CDR2 from the germline V gene are SNHLY and FYNNEI.

The J gene is TRBJ2-1, the V gene TRBV19, with a tentative D call TRBD2 (6 bases). V was trimmed by 8 bases and J by 5 bases, leaving 16 bases between them. This CDR3 is 14 amino acids long. CDR1 LNHDA and CDR2 SQIVND come from the germline V gene (reference sequence). CDR3 sequence (DNA): TGTGCCAGTTCTGATACGGGGGACCACAATGAGCAGTTCTTC. This codes for CASSDTGDHNEQFF.

The rearrangement joins TRBV24-1 to TRBJ1-4; 8 bases are a match to TRBD1. V trimming: 2 bases; J trimming: 6 bases; junction bases outside the gene matches: 7. The CDR3 length is 16 residues. CDR1 and CDR2 (germline): KGHDR, SFDVKD. The CDR3 protein is CATSDSNRGGYEKLFF. The CDR3 bases are TGTGCCACCAGTGATTCAAACAGGGGGGGATATGAAAAACTGTTTTTT.

The J gene is TRBJ2-4, the V gene TRBV12-3 or TRBV12-4, with D perhaps TRBD2 (6 bases). V was clipped by 5 bases and J by 5 bases, with 10 bases between them. The length of the CDR3 is 13 residues. This chain's CDR3 is CASSTGVENIQYF. CDR3 DNA: TGTGCCAGCAGTACGGGGGTGGAAAACATTCAGTACTTC.

J is TRBJ2-2 and V is TRBV29-1, with 7 bases that match TRBD2. The CDR3 is 15 residues long. CDR1 is SQVTM and CDR2 is ANQGSEA in the germline V gene. V gave up 1 base and J gave up 7 bases; unmatched junction bases: 9. The CDR3 bases are TGCAGCGTTGAAGTTGGGGGAGGGATCGGCGGGGAGCTGTTTTTT. Translating gives CSVEVGGGIGGELFF.

The chain has TRBV28 and TRBJ2-1, with 10 bases fitting TRBD1. Germline CDR1 MDHEN, CDR2 SYDVKM. This CDR3 is built from 15 residues. Trimming took 5 bases from V and 6 from J; bases not matched to a gene: 7. The CDR3 sequence: CASSPSGTGVNEQFF. CDR3 bases: TGTGCCAGCAGTCCCTCCGGGACAGGGGTCAATGAGCAGTTCTTC.

This clone was seen only a few times. The chain carries TRBV3-1 (or the pseudogene TRBV3-2) and TRBJ2-7; TRBD2 is a possible D gene (5 bases). CDR3 length equals 16 residues. CDR1 LGHDT and CDR2 YNNKEL come from the germline V gene (reference sequence). The ends were cut back, 3 bases at V and 2 bases at J, with 17 bases in the middle. The CDR3 coding sequence is TGTGCCAGCAGCCAGAGCCGGGATTTAGACGCCTACGAGCAGTACTTC. Protein sequence: CASSQSRDLDAYEQYF.

Here the CDR3 reads CASSQLRTGSLYEQYF. As DNA, the CDR3 is TGTGCCAGCAGTCAACTTAGGACAGGGAGTCTCTACGAGCAGTACTTC. The chain links TRBV28 to TRBJ2-7; 8 bases map to TRBD1. V shed 5 bases, J shed 3 bases, and the junction held 12 bases outside the gene matches. Germline CDR1 reads MDHEN; CDR2 reads SYDVKM. The CDR3 consists of 16 residues. Variable domain in full (rest from reference TRBV28 and TRBJ2-7): DVKVTQSSRYLVKRTGEKVFLECVQDMDHENMFWYRQDPGLGLRLIYFSYDVKMKEKGDIPEGYSVSREKKERFSLILESASTNQTSMYLCASSQLRTGSLYEQYFGPGTRLTVT.